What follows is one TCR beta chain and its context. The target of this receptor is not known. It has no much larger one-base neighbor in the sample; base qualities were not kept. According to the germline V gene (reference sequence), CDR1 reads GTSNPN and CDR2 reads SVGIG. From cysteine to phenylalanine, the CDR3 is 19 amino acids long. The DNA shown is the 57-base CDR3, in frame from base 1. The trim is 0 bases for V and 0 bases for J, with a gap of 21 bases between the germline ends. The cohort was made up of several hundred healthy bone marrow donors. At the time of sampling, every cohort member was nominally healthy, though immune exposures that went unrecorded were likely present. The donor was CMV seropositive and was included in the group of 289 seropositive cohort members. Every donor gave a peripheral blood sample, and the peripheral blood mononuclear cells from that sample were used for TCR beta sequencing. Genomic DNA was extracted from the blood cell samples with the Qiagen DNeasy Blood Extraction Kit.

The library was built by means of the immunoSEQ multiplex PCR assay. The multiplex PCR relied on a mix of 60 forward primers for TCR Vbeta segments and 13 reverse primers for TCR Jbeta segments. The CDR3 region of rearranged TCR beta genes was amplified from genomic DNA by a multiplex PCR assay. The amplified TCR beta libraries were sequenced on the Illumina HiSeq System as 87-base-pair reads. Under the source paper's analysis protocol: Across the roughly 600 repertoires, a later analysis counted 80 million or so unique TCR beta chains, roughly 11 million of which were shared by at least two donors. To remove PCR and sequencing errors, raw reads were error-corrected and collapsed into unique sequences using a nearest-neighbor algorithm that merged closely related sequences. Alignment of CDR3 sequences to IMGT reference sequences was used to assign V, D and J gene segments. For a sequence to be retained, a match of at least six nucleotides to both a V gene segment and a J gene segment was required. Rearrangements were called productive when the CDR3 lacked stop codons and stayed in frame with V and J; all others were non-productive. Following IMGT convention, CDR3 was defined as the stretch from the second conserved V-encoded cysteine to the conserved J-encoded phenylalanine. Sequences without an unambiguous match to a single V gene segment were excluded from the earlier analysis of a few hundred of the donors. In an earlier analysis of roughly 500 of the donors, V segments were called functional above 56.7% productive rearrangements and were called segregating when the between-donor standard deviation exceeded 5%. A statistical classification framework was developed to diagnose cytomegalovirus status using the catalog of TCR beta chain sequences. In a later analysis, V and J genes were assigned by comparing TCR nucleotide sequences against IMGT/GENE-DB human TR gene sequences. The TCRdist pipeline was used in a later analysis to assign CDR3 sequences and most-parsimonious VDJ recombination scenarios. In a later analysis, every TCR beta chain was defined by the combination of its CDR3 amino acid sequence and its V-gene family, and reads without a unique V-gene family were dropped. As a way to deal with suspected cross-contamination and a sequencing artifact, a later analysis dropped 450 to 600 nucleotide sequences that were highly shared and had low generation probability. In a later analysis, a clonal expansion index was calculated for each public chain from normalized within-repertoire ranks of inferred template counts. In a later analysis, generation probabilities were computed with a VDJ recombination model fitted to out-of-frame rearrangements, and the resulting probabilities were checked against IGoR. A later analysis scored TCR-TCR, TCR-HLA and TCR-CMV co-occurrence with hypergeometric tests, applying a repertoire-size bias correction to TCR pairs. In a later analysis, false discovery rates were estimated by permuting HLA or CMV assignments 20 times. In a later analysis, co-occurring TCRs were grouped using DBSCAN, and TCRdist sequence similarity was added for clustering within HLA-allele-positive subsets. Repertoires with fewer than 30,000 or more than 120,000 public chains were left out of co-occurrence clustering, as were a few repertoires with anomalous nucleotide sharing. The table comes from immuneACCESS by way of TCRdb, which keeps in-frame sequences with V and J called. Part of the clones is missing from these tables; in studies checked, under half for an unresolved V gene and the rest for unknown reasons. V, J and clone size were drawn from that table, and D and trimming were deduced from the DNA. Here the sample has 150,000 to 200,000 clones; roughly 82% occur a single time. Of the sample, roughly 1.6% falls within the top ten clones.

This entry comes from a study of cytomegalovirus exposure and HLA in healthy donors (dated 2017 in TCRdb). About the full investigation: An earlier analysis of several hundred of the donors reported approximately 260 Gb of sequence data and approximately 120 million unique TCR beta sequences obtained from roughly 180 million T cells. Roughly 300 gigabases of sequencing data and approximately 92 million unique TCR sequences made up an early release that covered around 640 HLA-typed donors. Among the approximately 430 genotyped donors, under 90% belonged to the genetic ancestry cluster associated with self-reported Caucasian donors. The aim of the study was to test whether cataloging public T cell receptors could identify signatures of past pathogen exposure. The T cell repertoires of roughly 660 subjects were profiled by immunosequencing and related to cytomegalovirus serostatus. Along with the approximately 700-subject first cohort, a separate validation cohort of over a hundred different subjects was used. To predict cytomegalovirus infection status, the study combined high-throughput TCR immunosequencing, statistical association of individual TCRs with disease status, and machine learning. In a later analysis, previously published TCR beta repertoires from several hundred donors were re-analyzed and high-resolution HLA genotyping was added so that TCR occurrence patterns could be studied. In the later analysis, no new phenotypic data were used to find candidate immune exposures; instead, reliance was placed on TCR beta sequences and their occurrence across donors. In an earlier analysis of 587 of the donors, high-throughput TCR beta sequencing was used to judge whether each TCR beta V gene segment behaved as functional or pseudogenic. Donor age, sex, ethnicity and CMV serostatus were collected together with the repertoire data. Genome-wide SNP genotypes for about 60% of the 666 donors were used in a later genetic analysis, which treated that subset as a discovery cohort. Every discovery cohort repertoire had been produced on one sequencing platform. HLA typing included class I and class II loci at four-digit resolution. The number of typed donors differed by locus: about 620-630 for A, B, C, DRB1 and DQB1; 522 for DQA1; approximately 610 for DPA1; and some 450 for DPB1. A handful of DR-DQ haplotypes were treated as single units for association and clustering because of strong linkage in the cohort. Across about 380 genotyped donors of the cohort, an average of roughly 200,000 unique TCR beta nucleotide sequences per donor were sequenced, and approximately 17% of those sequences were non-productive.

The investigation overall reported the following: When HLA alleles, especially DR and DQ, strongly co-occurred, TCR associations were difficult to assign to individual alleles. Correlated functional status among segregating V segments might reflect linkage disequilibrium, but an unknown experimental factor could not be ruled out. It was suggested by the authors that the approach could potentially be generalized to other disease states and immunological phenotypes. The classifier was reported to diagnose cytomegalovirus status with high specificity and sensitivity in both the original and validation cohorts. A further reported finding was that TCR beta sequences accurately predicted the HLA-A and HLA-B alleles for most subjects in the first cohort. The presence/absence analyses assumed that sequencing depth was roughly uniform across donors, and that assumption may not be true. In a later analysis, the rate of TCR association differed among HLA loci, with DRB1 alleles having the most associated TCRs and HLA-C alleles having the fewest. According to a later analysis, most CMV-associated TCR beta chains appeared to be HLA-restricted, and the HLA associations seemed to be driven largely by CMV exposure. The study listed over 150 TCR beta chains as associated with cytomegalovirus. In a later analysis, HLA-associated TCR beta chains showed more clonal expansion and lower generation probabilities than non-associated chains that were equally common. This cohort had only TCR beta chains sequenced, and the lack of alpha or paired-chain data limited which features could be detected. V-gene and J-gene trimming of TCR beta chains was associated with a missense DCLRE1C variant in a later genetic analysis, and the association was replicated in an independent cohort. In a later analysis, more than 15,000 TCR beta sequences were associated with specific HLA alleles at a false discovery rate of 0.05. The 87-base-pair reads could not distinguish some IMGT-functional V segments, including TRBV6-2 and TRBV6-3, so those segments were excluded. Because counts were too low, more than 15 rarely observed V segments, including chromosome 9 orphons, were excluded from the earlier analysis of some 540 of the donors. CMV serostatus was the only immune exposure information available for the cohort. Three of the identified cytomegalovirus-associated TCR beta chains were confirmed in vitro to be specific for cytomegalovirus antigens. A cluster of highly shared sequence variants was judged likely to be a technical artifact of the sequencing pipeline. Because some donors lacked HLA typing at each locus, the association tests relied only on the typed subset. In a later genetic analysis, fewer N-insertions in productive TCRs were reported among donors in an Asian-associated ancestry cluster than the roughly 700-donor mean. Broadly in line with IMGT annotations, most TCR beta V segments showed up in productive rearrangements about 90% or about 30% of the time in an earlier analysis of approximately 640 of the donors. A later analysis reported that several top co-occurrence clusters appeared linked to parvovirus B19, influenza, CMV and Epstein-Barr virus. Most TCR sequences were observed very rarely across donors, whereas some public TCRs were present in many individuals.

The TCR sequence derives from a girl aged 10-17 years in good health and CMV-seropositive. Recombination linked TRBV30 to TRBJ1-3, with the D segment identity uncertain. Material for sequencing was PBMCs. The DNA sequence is TGTGCCTGGAGTGTTTACAGCATCTCCGGACTGACCTCTGGAAACACCATATATTTT. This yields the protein CAWSVYSISGLTSGNTIYF.